These 16 T cell receptor beta chains came from one sample sequenced in a study of tumor-infiltrating lymphocytes in primary liver carcinoma. Without any cell sorting, roughly 20-32 mg of bulk tissue yielded co-extracted RNA and DNA. TCR beta cDNA was prepared out of around 460 ng total RNA by means of a constant-region primer. TCR beta libraries came from three nested multiplex PCR rounds using slightly modified ARM-PCR. Amplification in the first two PCR rounds was performed using TRBV1-TRBV30 forward primers and a C-beta reverse primer for 10 cycles each. TCRdb called the multiplex PCR reads again in MiXCR, with one record for every CDR3 protein. This table has roughly 190,000 distinct CDR3 sequences, 85% appearing once. The sample consisted of tumor tissue from primary liver carcinoma. These receptors all stem from a middle-aged man with primary liver carcinoma and hepatitis B virus infection.

Notes on this clonotype: The conserved phenylalanine or tryptophan normally closing the CDR3 is absent here, so this likely arose from a read error. This chain links TRBV6-1 with TRBJ1-5; TRBD1 agrees at 7 bases. The CDR3 length is 16 residues. The germline CDR1 and CDR2 sequences are MNHNS and SASEGT. The CDR3 reads CPSSEKGQGEHQPQHY. CDR3 DNA: TGTCCCAGCAGTGAAAAAGGGCAGGGGGAGCATCAGCCCCAGCATTAT.

To note about this clonotype: Germline and junction disagree at one end, which may indicate a read error. The chain combines TRBV29-1 with TRBJ2-2, with D perhaps being TRBD1 or TRBD2 (5 bases each). The CDR3 runs to 13 residues. In germline, CDR1 is SQVTM, CDR2 ANQGSEA. CDR3 in amino acids: CSVLIEDTGDLFF. Written as DNA, the CDR3 is TGCAGCGTGTTAATAGAGGACACCGGGGATCTGTTTTTT.

About this clonotype: The junction departs from germline at one end; a sequencing error may be responsible. The V call is TRBV29-1, the J call TRBJ2-2; D is perhaps TRBD2 (5 bases). CDR3 size: 15 residues. Germline V gives CDR1 SQVTM, CDR2 ANQGSEA. CDR3 sequence reads: CSVGISVANTGELFF. The CDR3 DNA follows: TGCAGTGTTGGGATTAGCGTGGCGAACACCGGGGAGCTGTTTTTT.

Of note for this clonotype: Sequence at one end of the junction differs from germline and may be a read error. The chain carries TRBV11-3 and TRBJ1-2; 7 bases are shared with TRBD1. The CDR3 has 17 residues. Germline loops: CDR1 SGHNT, CDR2 YENEEA. The CDR3 nucleotides are TGCGCCAGCAACACAACGGGACAGTCCTCATCCCACTCCGGCTACACCTTC. Translated: CASNTTGQSSSHSGYTF. Drawing the rest from reference TRBV11-3 and TRBJ1-2, the complete variable domain is EAGVVQSPRYKIIEKKQPVAFWCNPISGHNTLYWYLQNLGQGPELLIRYENEEAVDDSQLPKDRFSAERLKGVDSTLKIQPAELGDSAVYLCASNTTGQSSSHSGYTFGSGTRLTVV.

Remarks on this clonotype: Without the conserved terminal phenylalanine or tryptophan, this CDR3 likely stems from a read error. V usage is TRBV7-9 and J usage is TRBJ2-1; D is uncertain. The J call could be wrong; TRBJ2-7 is a better fit for the DNA end. The CDR3 runs to 15 residues. CDR1 and CDR2 from the germline V gene are SEHNR and FQNEAQ (reference sequence). CDR3 bases: TGTGCCAGCAGTAACAGTTTATCCGAAAACAATGAGCAGTACTAC. Protein: CASSNSLSENNEQYY.

This chain uses TRBV29-1 with TRBJ2-7; D is unclear. This CDR3 is built from 14 residues. Germline V lookup: CDR1 SQVTM, CDR2 ANQGSEA. The CDR3 DNA reads as TGCAGTGCTTCGGTGGCGGAAGATTTCTCAGAGCAGTACTTC. It encodes CSASVAEDFSEQYF.

This clonotype was seen only a few times. The junction and the germline gene differ at one end; a read error may be behind it. The chain couples TRBV12-3 or TRBV12-4 to TRBJ2-2; a weak D match, TRBD2 (5 bases). This CDR3 contains 15 residues. This chain's CDR3 is CASSPGSSTDGELLF. DNA for the CDR3: TGTGCTAGCTCACCGGGGAGTAGCACTGACGGGGAGCTGCTTTTT.

With respect to this clonotype: The junction differs from germline at one of its ends, possibly a read error. The gene calls are TRBV9 and TRBJ2-3; 7 bases align to TRBD2. Germline V lookup: CDR1 SGDLS, CDR2 YYNGEE. The CDR3 is 16 amino acids. CDR3 DNA: TGTGTCAGCAGCGTATGGGACGGGAGGAAGGAGGATACGCAGTATTTT. Protein: CVSSVWDGRKEDTQYF.

The gene calls are TRBV11-1 and TRBJ2-7; D is ambiguous. Per the germline V gene, CDR1 is SGHAT and CDR2 is FQDESV (reference sequence). Trimming left V 1 base short and J 5 bases short, with 9 bases between. The CDR3 length is 13 residues. CDR3 sequence reads: CASSLGHGHEQYF. The CDR3 DNA reads as TGTGCCAGCAGCTTAGGACATGGTCACGAGCAGTACTTC.

This chain joins TRBV10-3 and TRBJ1-5, with a possible D match to TRBD1 (5 bases). The CDR3 totals 13 residues. Germline V CDR1 and CDR2: ENHRY, SYGVKD. The DNA of the CDR3 is TGTGTCGTCAGCGAGTCGGGGGATCAGCCCCAGCATTTT. As protein: CVVSESGDQPQHF.

As concerns this clonotype: An end of the junction differs from the germline gene, which may be a read error. This sequence joins TRBV11-2 and TRBJ2-7; D is uncertain. This CDR3 spans 14 amino acids. CDR1 is SGHAT, CDR2 FQNNGV, per germline. CDR3 amino acids: CASSSNLNSYVQYF. The CDR3 nucleotides are TGTGCCAGCAGCTCTAACCTGAACTCCTACGTGCAGTACTTC.

For this clonotype: The germline gene is not matched at one end of the junction; a read error may be the cause. The gene calls are TRBV5-4 and TRBJ2-5; maybe TRBD2 (5 bases). Per the germline V gene, CDR1 is SGHNT and CDR2 is YYREEE (reference sequence). The CDR3 is 15 amino acids. The DNA for the CDR3 is TGTGCCAGCAGCTTGTTTTCAAGGGTGGGAGAGACCAAGTACTTC. This codes for CASSLFSRVGETKYF. Variable domain in full (rest from reference TRBV5-4 and TRBJ2-5): ETGVTQSPTHLIKTRGQQVTLRCSSQSGHNTVSWYQQALGQGPQFIFQYYREEENGRGNFPPRFSGLQFPNYSSELNVNALELDDSALYLCASSLFSRVGETKYFGPGTRLLVL.

This clonotype was counted a single time. The rearrangement links TRBV7-9 to TRBJ1-5; D ambiguous. The CDR3 covers 14 residues. CDR1 is SEHNR, CDR2 FQNEAQ, per germline (reference sequence). V dropped 3 bases and J dropped 4 bases, with 10 bases sitting between them. For the CDR3, the DNA is TGTGCCAGCAGCTTCGGCCAGGCGAATCAGCCCCAGCATTTT. This sequence encodes CASSFGQANQPQHF. The variable domain in full, completed from reference TRBV7-9 and TRBJ1-5, reads DTGVSQNPRHKITKRGQNVTFRCDPISEHNRLYWYRQTLGQGPEFLTYFQNEAQLEKSRLLSDRFSAERPKGSFSTLEIQRTEQGDSAMYLCASSFGQANQPQHFGDGTRLSIL.

Concerning this clonotype: A junction boundary mismatches the germline segment, possibly from a read error. The J gene is TRBJ2-7, the V gene TRBV6-5; D call uncertain. The CDR3 runs to 14 residues. CDR1 and CDR2 from the germline V gene are MNHEY and SVGAGI. The CDR3 DNA follows: TGTGTCAGCAGTTACCGGCCGGGTCATAGCGAGCAGTACTTC. Translating it yields CVSSYRPGHSEQYF.

Concerning this clonotype: One junction end disagrees with the germline gene, perhaps due to a read error. This sequence joins TRBV5-4 and TRBJ2-3; 9 nucleotides align to TRBD2. The CDR3 has 16 amino acids. Germline V gene lookup returns CDR1 SGHNT and CDR2 YYREEE (reference sequence). CDR3 residues: CAISLLAGGPTDTQYF. The CDR3 DNA sequence: TGTGCCATTAGCTTGCTCGCGGGAGGGCCCACAGATACACAGTATTTT. The full variable domain, completed using reference TRBV5-4 and TRBJ2-3, is ETGVTQSPTHLIKTRGQQVTLRCSSQSGHNTVSWYQQALGQGPQFIFQYYREEENGRGNFPPRFSGLQFPNYSSELNVNALELDDSALYLCAISLLAGGPTDTQYFGPGTRLTVL.

A note on this clonotype: One junction end does not reproduce the germline sequence, and a read error may be involved. This chain uses TRBV11-1 with TRBJ2-4; 13 bases line up with TRBD2. The germline CDR1 and CDR2 sequences are SGHAT and FQDESV (reference sequence). The CDR3 sequence is 17 residues long. CDR3 in DNA: TGTGCCAGCGGCTTTCCCGGGACTAGCGGGACCAAAATTATTCAAAACTTC. Residues: CASGFPGTSGTKIIQNF.